This TCR beta chain comes out of a study of blood T cell repertoires in COVID-19. Study summary: COVID-19 samples collected from the United States, Italy and Spain covered acute and convalescent phases. Nucleic acid was either cDNA or gDNA, and it came from T cells, B-cell-depleted T cells, or PBMCs.

Seattle's enrolled individuals joined amid active infection and were then monitored longitudinally. As originally analysed: Estimated nucleated cell counts came from reference gene primer amplification. Profiling relied on immunoSEQ multiplex PCR, and the TCRdb table lists in-frame clones only, not all of them. The V and J calls and clone size are taken from that table; D and trimming were inferred from the DNA. Of roughly 75,000 clones in the sample, 65% to 90% were seen once. This clone was counted a few times. The germline V and J ends were trimmed by 6 bases and 1 base, with 15 bases remaining between them. This CDR3 region has 15 residues. Germline V gives CDR1 SEHNR, CDR2 FQNEAQ (reference sequence).

Sequencing was performed on peripheral blood. The TCR comes from a man aged 45-60 years with COVID-19, enrolled during active disease. The gene calls are TRBV7-9 and TRBJ1-1; tentatively, D is TRBD1 (6 bases). In DNA, the CDR3 is TGTGCCAGCAGGAAGCAGGGGCTTGGGAACACTGAAGCTTTCTTT. It specifies CASRKQGLGNTEAFF.